This T cell receptor (beta chain) was found in a study of cytomegalovirus exposure and HLA in healthy donors. For the study at large: Of roughly 400 genotyped donors, 75% to 90% grouped in the Caucasian-associated ancestry cluster.

Trimming left V 8 bases short and J 1 base short, with 15 bases between. CDR1 and CDR2 (germline): LNHNV, YYDKDF (reference sequence). The CDR3 sequence is 14 residues long. About this clone itself: Its antigen is as yet unknown.

Points from the study as a whole: The analysis excluded some indistinguishable V segments, including TRBV6-2 and TRBV6-3. Researchers reported in a later analysis that a missense DCLRE1C variant was tied to TCR beta V- and J-gene trimming.

This PCR relied on a set of 60 Vbeta primers and 13 Jbeta primers. Produced via immunoSEQ multiplex PCR; TCRdb's table is partial and in-frame only. The table shows 150,000 to 200,000 clones, with approximately 80% occurring only once. This receptor was identified in a girl aged 10-17 years in good health and CMV-seropositive. Material for sequencing was PBMCs. This chain joins TRBV15 and TRBJ2-7, with TRBD2 as a possible D gene (5 bases). The CDR3 sequence: CATRGLPNSYEQYF. The CDR3 DNA reads TGTGCCACCCGTGGACTTCCGAATTCCTACGAGCAGTACTTC.